The clone carrying this T cell receptor (beta chain) was counted a few times. Repertoires were generated with immunoSEQ multiplex PCR, while TCRdb's copy carries only in-frame clones and drops some. The sample has about 270,000 clones; roughly 86% are singletons. V lost 7 bases to trimming and J lost 7 bases, with 13 bases between them. Germline CDR1 is KGHDR and CDR2 is SFDVKD. This CDR3 comprises 13 residues. This entry is derived from a study of blood T cell repertoires in COVID-19. Study overall: Specimens from acute and convalescent COVID-19 originated in the United States, Italy and Spain. T cells, B-cell-depleted T cells, or PBMCs supplied cDNA or gDNA.

The sample taken for sequencing was peripheral blood. The clonotype comes from a man aged 40-49 years with active or convalescent COVID-19. The chain joins TRBV24-1 to TRBJ1-5; D not certain. The CDR3 is CATSRGVRQPQHF. The CDR3 coding sequence is TGTGCCACCAGCCGGGGAGTGCGGCAGCCCCAGCATTTT.